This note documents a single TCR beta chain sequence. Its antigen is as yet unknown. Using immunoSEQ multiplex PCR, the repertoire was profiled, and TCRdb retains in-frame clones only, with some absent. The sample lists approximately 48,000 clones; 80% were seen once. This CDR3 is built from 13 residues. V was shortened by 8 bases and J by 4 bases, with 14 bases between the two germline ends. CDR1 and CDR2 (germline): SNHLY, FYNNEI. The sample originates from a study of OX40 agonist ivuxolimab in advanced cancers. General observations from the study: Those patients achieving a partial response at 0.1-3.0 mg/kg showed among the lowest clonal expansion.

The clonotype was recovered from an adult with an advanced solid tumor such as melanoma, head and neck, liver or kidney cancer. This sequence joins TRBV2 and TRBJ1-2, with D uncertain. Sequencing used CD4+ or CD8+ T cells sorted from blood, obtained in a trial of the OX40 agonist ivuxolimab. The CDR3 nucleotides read TGTGCCAGCGTTCCCGGCAGCGTCTATGGCTACACCTTC. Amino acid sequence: CASVPGSVYGYTF.